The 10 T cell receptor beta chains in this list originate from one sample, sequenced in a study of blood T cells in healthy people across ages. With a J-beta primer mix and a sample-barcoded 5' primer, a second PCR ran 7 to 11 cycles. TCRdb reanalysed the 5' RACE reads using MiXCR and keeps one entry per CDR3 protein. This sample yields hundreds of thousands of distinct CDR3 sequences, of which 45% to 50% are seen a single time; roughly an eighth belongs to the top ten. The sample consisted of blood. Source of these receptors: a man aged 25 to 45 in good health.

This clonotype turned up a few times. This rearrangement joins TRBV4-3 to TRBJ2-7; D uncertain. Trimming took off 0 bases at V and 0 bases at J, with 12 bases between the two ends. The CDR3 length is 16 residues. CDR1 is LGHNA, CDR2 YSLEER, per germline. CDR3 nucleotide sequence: TGCGCCAGCAGCCAAGAGCACAGCCAGAGCTCCTACGAGCAGTACTTC. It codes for CASSQEHSQSSYEQYF.

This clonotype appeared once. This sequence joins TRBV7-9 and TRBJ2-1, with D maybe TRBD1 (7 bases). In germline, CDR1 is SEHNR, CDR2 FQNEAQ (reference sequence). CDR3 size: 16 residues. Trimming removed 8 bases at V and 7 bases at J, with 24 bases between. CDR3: CASYRATGNGGNEQFF. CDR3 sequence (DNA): TGTGCCAGCTATCGAGCGACAGGGAATGGGGGGAATGAGCAGTTCTTC.

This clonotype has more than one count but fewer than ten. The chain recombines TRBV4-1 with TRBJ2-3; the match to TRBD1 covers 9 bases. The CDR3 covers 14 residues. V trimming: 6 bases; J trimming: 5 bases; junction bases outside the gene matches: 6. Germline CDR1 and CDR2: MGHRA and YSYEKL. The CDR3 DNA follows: TGCGCCAGCAGGAGGACAGGGGTTCAAGATACGCAGTATTTT. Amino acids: CASRRTGVQDTQYF.

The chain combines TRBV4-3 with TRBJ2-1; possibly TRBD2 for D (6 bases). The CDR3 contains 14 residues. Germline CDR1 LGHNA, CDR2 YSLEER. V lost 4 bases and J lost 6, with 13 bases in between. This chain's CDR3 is CASSPGTLLNEQFF. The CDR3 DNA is TGCGCCAGCAGCCCCGGGACTCTCCTCAATGAGCAGTTCTTC.

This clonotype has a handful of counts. Written as DNA, the CDR3 is TGTGCCAGCAGCTTTTCCCCCAACTTAGACGAGACCCAGTACTTC. Protein: CASSFSPNLDETQYF. The rearrangement uses TRBV5-6 and TRBJ2-5, with no clear D. Trimming took off 2 bases at V and 5 bases at J, with 16 bases between the two ends. The CDR3 contains 15 residues. In germline, CDR1 is SGHDT, CDR2 YYEEEE.

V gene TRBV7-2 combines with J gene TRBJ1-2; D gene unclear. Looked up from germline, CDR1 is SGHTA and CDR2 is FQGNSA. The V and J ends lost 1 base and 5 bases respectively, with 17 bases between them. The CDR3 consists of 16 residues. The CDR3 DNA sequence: TGTGCCAGCAGCTTAGACGGATCCGTAATAGGATATGGCTACACCTTC. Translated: CASSLDGSVIGYGYTF.

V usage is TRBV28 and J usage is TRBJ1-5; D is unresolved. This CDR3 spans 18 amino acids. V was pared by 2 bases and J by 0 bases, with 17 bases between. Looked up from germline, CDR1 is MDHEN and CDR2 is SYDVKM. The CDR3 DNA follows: TGTGCCAGCAGTTTACGTGGCCGACCCTCCTATAGCAATCAGCCCCAGCATTTT. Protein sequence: CASSLRGRPSYSNQPQHF.

CDR3 sequence: CASSLGPNLYNEQFF. As DNA, the CDR3 is TGTGCCAGCAGCCTGGGACCTAACCTTTACAATGAGCAGTTCTTC. V gene TRBV3-1 combines with J gene TRBJ2-1; possibly TRBD1 or TRBD2 for D (5 bases each). Trimming pared 4 bases from V and 4 bases from J, leaving 14 bases between. Germline V gene lookup returns CDR1 LGHDT and CDR2 YNNKEL (reference sequence). The CDR3 is 15 amino acids.

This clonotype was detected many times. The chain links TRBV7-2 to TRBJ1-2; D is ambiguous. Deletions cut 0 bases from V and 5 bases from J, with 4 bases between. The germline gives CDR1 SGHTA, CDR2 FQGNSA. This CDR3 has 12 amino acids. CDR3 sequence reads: CASSLAGYGYTF. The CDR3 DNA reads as TGTGCCAGCAGCTTAGCCGGATATGGCTACACCTTC.

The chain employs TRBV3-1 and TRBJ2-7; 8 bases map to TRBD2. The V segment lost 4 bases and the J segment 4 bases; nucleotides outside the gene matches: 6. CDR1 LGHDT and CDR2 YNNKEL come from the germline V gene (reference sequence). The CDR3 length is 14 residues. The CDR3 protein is CASSLSGAEYEQYF. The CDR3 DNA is TGTGCCAGCAGCCTTAGCGGGGCCGAGTACGAGCAGTACTTC.